The TCR beta chain described here comes from a study of shared clonotypes between healthy human individuals. Trimming cost V 11 bases and J 4 bases; bases outside gene matches: 9. CDR1 is WSHSY, CDR2 SAAADI, per germline. This CDR3 has 13 residues. Unsorted PBMC DNA was sequenced on ten immunoSEQ deep assay plates. Repertoires were generated with immunoSEQ multiplex PCR, while TCRdb's copy carries only in-frame clones and drops some. This table holds nearly 500,000 clones, roughly four fifths found once. The chain recombines TRBV10-2 with TRBJ2-3, with 7 bases that match TRBD1. Sequencing was done on a sample of PBMCs. The TCR comes from a woman between 40 and 50 years old in good health. Some clones in this sample may be carry-over from other donors' samples. DNA of the CDR3: TGCGCCTCCTCGGGGCAGGGGGCAGATACGCAGTATTTT. Its protein is CASSGQGADTQYF.